This T cell receptor (beta chain) is drawn from a study of graft-versus-host responses after intestinal transplantation. Study background: All recipients were transplanted with multivisceral, liver-intestinal, or isolated intestinal grafts. All recipients were given anti-thymocyte globulin induction, and tacrolimus and steroids were then administered for 2 to 4 years.

The germline CDR1 and CDR2 sequences are SGDLS and YYNGEE. V was trimmed by 3 bases and J by 4 bases, leaving 9 bases between them. The CDR3 covers 13 residues. Points from the study as a whole: Peak levels of circulating GvH clones tracked with early post-transplant HvG declines.

Concerning this clone: Its specificity is unknown.

Produced via immunoSEQ multiplex PCR; TCRdb's table is partial and in-frame only. The table has 95,000 to 130,000 clones, just over 90% seen once. This clonotype was sampled from a human donor who received an intestinal transplant. Sample: unstimulated CD4+ T cells sorted from spleen or lymph node cells, taken before intestinal transplant. The chain joins TRBV9 to TRBJ2-3; a possible D gene is TRBD1 (6 bases). The CDR3 DNA is TGTGCCAGCAGCGAGGGGGTGGCAGATACGCAGTATTTT. Protein product: CASSEGVADTQYF.